Listed below are T cell receptor beta chains from one sample, sequenced in a study of cytomegalovirus exposure and HLA in healthy donors. The table came from immunoSEQ multiplex PCR; TCRdb's copy has only in-frame clones and leaves some out. The sample records some 180,000 clones, about three quarters being singletons. The sample consisted of PBMCs. The receptors were sampled from a young man in good health and CMV-seronegative. Both conserved end residues are part of each CDR3. A D gene is named only where the DNA matches it firmly. Size is stated for part of the rows, as once, few or many counts, or as a class when the clone is expanded.

abundance | d_gene | j_gene | v_gene | CDR3nt | CDR3aa
- | TRBD1 | TRBJ1-6 | TRBV10-3 | TGTGCCATCAATCCGGGACAGAGAGATTCACCCCTCCACTTT | CAINPGQRDSPLHF
- | - | TRBJ2-7 | TRBV5-4 | TGTGCCAGCAGCCACTATACCTCCTACGAGCAGTACTTC | CASSHYTSYEQYF
few | - | TRBJ2-7 | TRBV5-4 | TGTGCCAGCCCCCCGGCCGGGGACTTC | CASPPAGDF
- | TRBD1 | TRBJ2-7 | TRBV28 | TGTGCCAGCAGCTCTTACGGGTCGGGACAGGGCCGGGGCGAGCAGTACTTC | CASSSYGSGQGRGEQYF
- | TRBD1 | TRBJ1-6 | TRBV27 | TGTGCCAGCAGTCCGACAGGGCGCTTTTCACCCCTCCACTTT | CASSPTGRFSPLHF
few | TRBD1 | TRBJ1-1 | TRBV14 | TGTGCCAGCAGCCAGGTGACAGGGGGGGCAGAAGCTTTCTTT | CASSQVTGGAEAFF
- | TRBD2 | TRBJ2-1 | TRBV7-9 | TGTGCCAGCACCGCGGCGGGGGGGGCTCACAATGAGCAGTTCTTC | CASTAAGGAHNEQFF
- | TRBD1 | TRBJ1-4 | TRBV6-5 | TGCGACATGGAGGGGGCGCGAACTAATGAAAAACTGTTTTTT | CDMEGARTNEKLFF
few | - | TRBJ2-7 | TRBV6-1 | TGTGCCAGCAGTGAAGAAGGGGCCCCATACTACGAGCAGTACTTC | CASSEEGAPYYEQYF
- | - | TRBJ2-2 | TRBV5-6 | TGTGCCAGCAGACCCGGGACACCGAACACCGGGGAGCTGTTTTTT | CASRPGTPNTGELFF
- | TRBD2 | TRBJ2-1 | TRBV7-6 | TGTGCCAGCAGCGGAGCCACTCGTGGGACTAGCAGCTCCTACAATGAGCAGTTCTTC | CASSGATRGTSSSYNEQFF
- | TRBD2 | TRBJ2-2 | TRBV10-1 | TGCGCCAGCGGATCGGGACTAGCGGGAGGCGGGACCGGGGAGCTGTTTTTT | CASGSGLAGGGTGELFF